This T cell receptor (beta chain) emerged from a study of post-analysis software for immune sequencing data. Regarding the study as a whole: Patients carried roughly 5 TRBV segments more frequently than controls did, and TRBV5-6, TRBV5-1 and TRBV20-1 were among them. The study found significantly lower normalized Chao1 diversity in multiple sclerosis patients than in controls. Co-batched samples clustered tightly together by F measure.

The TCR beta cDNA libraries contained unique molecular identifiers. Starting from around 0.96 to 9.9 million T cells, the study yielded 460,000 or so cDNA molecules. TCRdb passed the PCR reads through MiXCR, listing each CDR3 protein once. This sample has 600,000 to 750,000 distinct CDR3 sequences; roughly three fifths occur once, and the top ten carry approximately 10%. This clonotype was observed a single time. Its antigen is unidentified. CDR1 and CDR2 from the germline V gene are MNHNS and SASEGT. The CDR3 totals 14 residues. Germline trimming cut 2 bases from V and 4 bases from J; bases unmatched to any gene: 4.

The specimen sequenced was blood. The rearrangement joins TRBV6-1 to TRBJ2-5; TRBD2 matches at 7 bases. The source of this sequence is a girl aged 2-9 years with multiple sclerosis. This CDR3 is CASSENWGGETQYF. The CDR3 bases are TGTGCCAGCAGTGAAAATTGGGGGGGAGAGACCCAGTACTTC.